In this sample, the clone carrying this TCR beta chain turned up a few times. The sample originates from a study of blood T cells in healthy people across ages. From germline, CDR1 is SGHRS and CDR2 YFSETQ. Deletions cut 0 bases from V and 2 bases from J, with 17 bases between. The CDR3 covers 17 residues. For the second PCR, which ran for about 6 to 11 cycles, a sample-barcoded 5' primer and a J-beta primer mix were used. TCRdb ran MiXCR on the 5' RACE reads and lists one entry per CDR3 protein. Of roughly 2 million distinct CDR3 sequences detected, about 50% appear once; the ten largest clones hold about 2.1%.

V usage is TRBV5-1 and J usage is TRBJ2-5, with D unclear. This receptor was taken from a woman aged 35 to 49 in good health. Sequencing used blood. As DNA, the CDR3 is TGCGCCAGCAGCTTGGCTTCTCAGCGCGGCGGACAAGAGACCCAGTACTTC. Protein product: CASSLASQRGGQETQYF.